This TCR beta chain was documented in a study of blood T cell repertoires in COVID-19. There are 16 residues in the CDR3. In germline, CDR1 is SGHDT, CDR2 YYEEEE. The ends were cut back, 2 bases at V and 5 bases at J, with 20 bases in the middle. TCRdb keeps only in-frame clones here, not all; method: immunoSEQ multiplex PCR. The sample consists of approximately 150,000 clones, 84% of them appearing once. The TCR originated in a man in his 70s with acute or convalescent COVID-19. Source material: peripheral blood. The chain is built from TRBV5-6 and TRBJ2-7; D remains ambiguous. This CDR3 is CASSLYSRLSLHEQYF. The CDR3 DNA sequence: TGTGCCAGCAGCTTATACTCTCGACTGTCCCTCCACGAGCAGTACTTC.